The rows below give T cell receptor beta chains drawn from one sample of a study of blood T cell repertoires in COVID-19. The assay was immunoSEQ multiplex PCR, and TCRdb's table has in-frame clones only and misses some. The profile shows some 300,000 clones, approximately 89% of them singletons. Sequenced sample: peripheral blood. These receptors all stem from a woman in her twenties or thirties who had recovered from COVID-19. CDR3s include the opening cysteine and the closing phenylalanine or tryptophan. Each record gives: clone size, D gene, V gene, J gene, CDR3 protein, CDR3 DNA. A D gene is named only where the DNA matches it firmly. The size field is filled for only some rows; it gives once, few, many or a size class.

size: -
D: -
V: TRBV6-5
J: TRBJ1-1
CDR3: CASSSENTEAFF
DNA: TGTGCCAGCAGTTCAGAGAACACTGAAGCTTTCTTT

size: -
D: TRBD1
V: TRBV6-2/TRBV6-3
J: TRBJ2-7
CDR3: CASSRTGVGEQYF
DNA: TGTGCCAGCAGTAGGACAGGGGTGGGCGAGCAGTACTTC

size: -
D: TRBD2
V: TRBV7-3
J: TRBJ2-1
CDR3: CASSPTLAGGINEQFF
DNA: TGTGCCAGCAGCCCTACTCTAGCGGGGGGGATCAATGAGCAGTTCTTC

size: -
D: TRBD1
V: TRBV5-1
J: TRBJ2-3
CDR3: CASSLGTGQGSTDTQYF
DNA: TGCGCCAGCAGCTTGGGGACTGGACAGGGAAGCACAGATACGCAGTATTTT

size: -
D: -
V: TRBV2
J: TRBJ2-1
CDR3: CASIRGLGTPYNEQFF
DNA: TGTGCCAGCATCCGAGGGTTGGGAACCCCCTACAATGAGCAGTTCTTC

size: -
D: -
V: TRBV11-2
J: TRBJ2-5
CDR3: CASSPVGGQGMFQETQYF
DNA: TGTGCCAGCAGCCCGGTGGGGGGGCAGGGAATGTTCCAAGAGACCCAGTACTTC

size: -
D: -
V: TRBV12-3/TRBV12-4
J: TRBJ1-4
CDR3: CASSLQGNEKLFF
DNA: TGTGCCAGCAGTTTGCAGGGTAATGAAAAACTGTTTTTT

size: -
D: -
V: TRBV5-1
J: TRBJ1-2
CDR3: CASSLEPGYGYTF
DNA: TGCGCCAGCAGCCTGGAGCCGGGGTATGGCTACACCTTC

size: -
D: TRBD2
V: TRBV5-3
J: TRBJ2-3
CDR3: CARSLHERGGPSTDTQYF
DNA: TGTGCCAGAAGCCTCCATGAGCGGGGGGGCCCTAGCACAGATACGCAGTATTTT

size: -
D: TRBD1
V: TRBV5-1
J: TRBJ1-6
CDR3: CASSSQGTGKDSPLHF
DNA: TGCGCCAGCAGCTCCCAGGGGACAGGAAAAGATTCACCCCTCCACTTT

size: -
D: -
V: TRBV10-3
J: TRBJ1-1
CDR3: CAISDNRAPEAFF
DNA: TGTGCCATCAGTGATAACAGGGCGCCTGAAGCTTTCTTT

size: -
D: -
V: TRBV28
J: TRBJ1-2
CDR3: CASSFYLVTWGYTF
DNA: TGTGCCAGCAGTTTCTACCTAGTCACCTGGGGCTACACCTTC

size: -
D: TRBD1
V: TRBV7-9
J: TRBJ2-7
CDR3: CASSAGTGIPYEQYF
DNA: TGTGCCAGCAGCGCCGGGACAGGGATCCCCTACGAGCAGTACTTC

size: -
D: TRBD1
V: TRBV5-1
J: TRBJ1-2
CDR3: CASSSGQGRYGYTF
DNA: TGCGCCAGCAGCTCCGGACAGGGGCGCTATGGCTACACCTTC

size: many
D: -
V: TRBV27
J: TRBJ2-3
CDR3: CASSFQGRGPDTQYF
DNA: TGTGCCAGCAGTTTTCAGGGTAGGGGTCCAGATACGCAGTATTTT

size: -
D: TRBD2
V: TRBV9
J: TRBJ2-1
CDR3: CASSVVVAGGSYNEQFF
DNA: TGTGCCAGCAGCGTAGTAGTAGCGGGGGGGTCCTACAATGAGCAGTTCTTC

size: -
D: -
V: TRBV4-1
J: TRBJ1-5
CDR3: CASSQGYQGSQPQHF
DNA: TGCGCCAGCAGCCAAGGGTACCAGGGGAGTCAGCCCCAGCATTTT

size: -
D: TRBD1
V: TRBV6-5
J: TRBJ1-1
CDR3: CASSYHRQGNTEAFF
DNA: TGTGCCAGCAGTTACCACCGACAGGGAAACACTGAAGCTTTCTTT

size: -
D: -
V: TRBV6-6
J: TRBJ2-6
CDR3: CASSYGLSGANVLTF
DNA: TGTGCCAGCAGCTATGGGCTCTCTGGGGCCAACGTCCTGACTTTC

size: -
D: -
V: TRBV7-7
J: TRBJ2-7
CDR3: CASSLRSTGPYEQYF
DNA: TGTGCCAGCAGCCTACGATCAACAGGCCCCTACGAGCAGTACTTC

size: -
D: TRBD1
V: TRBV19
J: TRBJ2-7
CDR3: CASSRPGQAYEQYF
DNA: TGTGCCAGTAGTAGACCGGGACAGGCCTACGAGCAGTACTTC

size: -
D: -
V: TRBV12-5
J: TRBJ1-2
CDR3: CASGFQGLGGYTF
DNA: TGTGCTAGTGGTTTTCAGGGCCTTGGGGGCTACACCTTC

size: -
D: TRBD2
V: TRBV6-5
J: TRBJ2-7
CDR3: CASSTSGGAVYEQYF
DNA: TGTGCCAGCTCTACTAGCGGGGGGGCAGTCTACGAGCAGTACTTC

size: -
D: TRBD2
V: TRBV11-2
J: TRBJ2-7
CDR3: CASSSRTSGSYEQYF
DNA: TGTGCCAGCAGCTCCCGGACTAGCGGCTCCTACGAGCAGTACTTC

size: -
D: TRBD1
V: TRBV4-2
J: TRBJ1-1
CDR3: CASSQGPTGSATEAFF
DNA: TGTGCCAGCAGCCAAGGTCCGACAGGGTCGGCCACTGAAGCTTTCTTT